The 5 T cell receptor beta chains given below trace back to one sample, sequenced in a study of blood T cell repertoires in COVID-19. Measured with immunoSEQ multiplex PCR; TCRdb has only the in-frame clones, and not every one. Of about 220,000 clones in the sample, approximately 84% were seen once. Sequencing input: peripheral blood. All receptors derive from a man aged 40-49 years with active or convalescent COVID-19.

This chain uses TRBV5-3 with TRBJ1-5, with 7 nucleotides matching TRBD1. Being an ORF, TRBV5-3 has a function that is uncertain. The J segment lost 5 bases and the V segment lost 4 bases, leaving 9 bases of the junction unmatched. The CDR3 loop spans 15 amino acids. The CDR3 DNA reads as TGTGCCAGAAGCACTTGGACAGGAAGCGATCAGCCCCAGCATTTT. This gives the protein CARSTWTGSDQPQHF.

This clone has a single count. CDR3 DNA: TGTGCCAGCAGTTCAGGGACAGGGGGTTTAGGACAGCCCCAGCATTTT. Protein: CASSSGTGGLGQPQHF. This chain uses TRBV28 with TRBJ1-5; TRBD1 agrees at 11 bases. V was pared by 4 bases and J by 7 bases, with 9 bases of the junction left unmatched. The CDR3 contains 16 residues. Germline V gene lookup returns CDR1 MDHEN and CDR2 SYDVKM.

This rearrangement joins TRBV2 to TRBJ2-1; D gene unclear. Germline V gene sequence: CDR1 SNHLY, CDR2 FYNNEI. This CDR3 spans 13 amino acids. Trimming pared 3 bases from V and 10 bases from J, leaving 13 bases between. CDR3 loop: CASSDRPEGEQFF. CDR3 sequence (DNA): TGTGCCAGCAGTGACAGGCCGGAAGGAGAGCAGTTCTTC.

The chain is built from TRBV4-1 and TRBJ1-6, with 8 bases fitting TRBD1. Trimming cost V 6 bases and J 9 bases; bases outside gene matches: 13. CDR3 length: 16 amino acids. Per the germline V gene, CDR1 is MGHRA and CDR2 is YSYEKL. The CDR3 protein is CASSQNQGAIVSPLHF. The CDR3 DNA reads TGCGCCAGCAGTCAGAACCAGGGGGCGATAGTTTCACCCCTCCACTTT.

This chain connects TRBV29-1 to TRBJ1-2; 9 nucleotides match TRBD1. V was clipped by 1 base and J by 8 bases; unmatched bases: 11. The CDR3 spans 15 residues. Germline V lookup: CDR1 SQVTM, CDR2 ANQGSEA. The CDR3 DNA is TGCAGCGTTGAAGCTAACCGGGACAGGGCTTACGGCTACACCTTC. The encoded protein is CSVEANRDRAYGYTF.